Sequencing of this T cell receptor (beta chain) was carried out in a study of cytomegalovirus exposure and HLA in healthy donors. At the level of the study: Tens of millions of unique TCRs, all from HLA-typed donors, were included in an early release of the data. Study results and limitations: Altogether, some 160 TCR beta chains were recorded as cytomegalovirus-associated. Most TCR beta V segments were productive about 87% or about 30% of the time in an earlier analysis. Later analysis reportedly placed an Asian-associated ancestry cluster below the approximately 700-donor mean in N-insertions.

Germline V gene data show CDR1 as ENHRY and CDR2 as SYGVKD. Deletions cut 11 bases from V and 0 bases from J, with 17 bases between. There are 14 residues in the CDR3. This clone has a handful of counts. Its antigen is currently unknown. Amplification used 60 Vbeta primers and 13 Jbeta primers. Using immunoSEQ multiplex PCR, the repertoire was profiled, and TCRdb retains in-frame clones only, with some absent. The repertoire includes around 100,000 clones, around 86% of them detected once, and under 4% sits in the top ten. The TCR originated in a female donor in good health and CMV-seropositive. V and J are TRBV10-3 and TRBJ2-7; D perhaps matches TRBD2 (6 bases). The sample was PBMCs. CDR3 nucleotide sequence: TGTGCCGCTATGGAGGGGACGATCTCCTACGAGCAGTACTTC. Its translation is CAAMEGTISYEQYF.